These 17 T cell receptor beta chains were sequenced from one sample in a study of CD8 T cells in ankylosing spondylitis. TCRdb reprocessed the 5' RACE reads with MiXCR, giving one entry per CDR3 protein. The repertoire holds tens of thousands of distinct CDR3 sequences, with 9.5% to 12% as singletons. Material for sequencing was blood, either unsorted or a sorted T cell fraction (not recorded which). The receptors were sampled from a male donor with ankylosing spondylitis or in good health (not recorded which).

There are a few counts of this clonotype. The CDR3 is CASSSGDGTYSPLHF. CDR3 DNA sequence: TGCGCCAGCAGCTCGGGGGATGGGACCTATTCACCCCTCCACTTT. The chain is built from TRBV5-1 and TRBJ1-6; the D gene is possibly TRBD1 (5 bases). Germline CDR1 is SGHRS and CDR2 is YFSETQ. The CDR3 loop spans 15 amino acids. Trimming took off 3 bases at V and 8 bases at J, with 15 bases between the two ends. The variable domain in full, completed from reference TRBV5-1 and TRBJ1-6, reads KAGVTQTPRYLIKTRGQQVTLSCSPISGHRSVSWYQQTPGQGLQFLFEYFSETQRNKGNFPGRFSGRQFSNSRSEMNVSTLELGDSALYLCASSSGDGTYSPLHFGNGTRLTVT.

This clonotype occurred a few times. The rearrangement uses TRBV7-2 and TRBJ2-3; D is uncertain. Trimming removed 0 bases at V and 3 bases at J, with 7 bases between. Germline V CDR1 and CDR2: SGHTA, FQGNSA. The CDR3 loop spans 14 amino acids. This chain's CDR3 is CASSLASGTDTQYF. CDR3 coding DNA: TGTGCCAGCAGCTTAGCTTCAGGAACAGATACGCAGTATTTT.

J is TRBJ1-5 and V is TRBV12-3 or TRBV12-4, with TRBD1 matching 8 bases. V shed 6 bases and J 2 bases; nucleotides not matched to a gene: 3. The CDR3 covers 14 residues. CDR3 in amino acids: CASSAGGGNQPQHF. The CDR3 DNA reads TGTGCCAGCAGCGCAGGGGGCGGCAATCAGCCCCAGCATTTT.

This clonotype was observed a single time. A read error may account for a junction end that differs from germline. V gene TRBV5-1 combines with J gene TRBJ1-5; no reliable D call. From germline, CDR1 is SGHRS and CDR2 YFSETQ. This CDR3 is built from 11 residues. CDR3 protein: CARSSPAPQHF. The CDR3 bases are TGCGCCAGAAGCTCACCGGCCCCCCAGCATTTT.

As concerns this clonotype: Since a much larger clone is just one base distant, this may be a read error. The chain links TRBV12-3 or TRBV12-4 to TRBJ2-1; 13 bases are a match to TRBD2. The CDR3 sequence is 18 residues long. The CDR3 protein is CAISLAQGLAGAYNEQFF. The DNA of the CDR3 is TGTGCCATCAGTTTAGCCCAAGGACTAGCGGGGGCGTACAATGAGCAGTTCTTC.

A remark on this clonotype: With a much larger clone just one base away, this may be a read error. The J gene is TRBJ2-3, the V gene TRBV9; 9 nucleotides match TRBD2. Unmatched junction bases numbered 11, after V lost 4 bases and J lost 2 bases. CDR1 is SGDLS, CDR2 YYNGEE, per germline. The CDR3 contains 17 residues. This CDR3 reads CASSTLAGGTSTDTQYF. The CDR3 nucleotides are TGTGCCAGCAGCACACTAGCGGGCGGAACATCCACAGATACGCAGTATTTT.

This clonotype has at least ten counts. This chain connects TRBV11-2 to TRBJ2-2; D uncertain. This CDR3 has 11 residues. Germline loops: CDR1 SGHAT, CDR2 FQNNGV. V was clipped by 8 bases and J by 6 bases, with 7 bases between them. The CDR3 protein is CASSAAGELFF. DNA for the CDR3: TGTGCCAGCTCGGCGGCCGGGGAGCTGTTTTTT.

This clonotype appeared many times. The chain recombines TRBV29-1 with TRBJ2-7; D perhaps matches TRBD1 (6 bases). Trimming cost V 2 bases and J 1 base, with 15 bases left between them. CDR3 length equals 15 residues. CDR1 and CDR2 (germline): SQVTM, ANQGSEA. The CDR3 reads CSVELDSTISYEQYF. CDR3 nucleotides: TGCAGCGTTGAATTGGACAGCACCATTTCCTACGAGCAGTACTTC.

The table lists this clonotype with many counts. The chain joins TRBV5-1 to TRBJ1-5, with D unclear. The CDR3 loop spans 14 amino acids. With 1 base removed from V and 5 bases from J, the gap between germline ends came to 10 bases. Germline-derived CDR1 and CDR2 are SGHRS and YFSETQ. CDR3 sequence (DNA): TGCGCCAGCAGCTTGCGGGGTATGGATCAGCCCCAGCATTTT. It specifies CASSLRGMDQPQHF.

CDR3 amino acids: CASSLGGGNPYEQYF. As DNA, the CDR3 is TGCGCCAGCAGCTTGGGTGGAGGGAATCCATACGAGCAGTACTTC. V gene TRBV5-1 combines with J gene TRBJ2-7; TRBD2 might be the D (6 bases). Germline-derived CDR1 and CDR2 are SGHRS and YFSETQ. This CDR3 has 15 amino acids. Trimming took off 0 bases at V and 4 bases at J, with 14 bases between the two ends.

The chain joins TRBV5-1 to TRBJ2-2; tentatively, D is TRBD1 (5 bases). V lost 0 bases and J 5 bases, leaving 8 bases between the germline ends. CDR1 SGHRS and CDR2 YFSETQ come from the germline V gene. The CDR3 runs to 14 residues. The CDR3 sequence: CASSLVGQTGELFF. The DNA of the CDR3 is TGCGCCAGCAGCTTGGTCGGACAAACCGGGGAGCTGTTTTTT.

This clonotype showed up many times. This chain joins TRBV20-1 and TRBJ1-2, with D possibly matching TRBD1 (5 bases). Trimming shortened V by 3 bases and J by 6 bases, and 11 bases separated the two germline ends. This CDR3 contains 12 residues. Germline-derived CDR1 and CDR2 are DFQATT and SNEGSKA (reference sequence). In DNA form, the CDR3 reads TGCAGTGCTAGTATAGGAGGGGATGGCTACACCTTC. Residues: CSASIGGDGYTF.

This clonotype appeared many times. The gene calls are TRBV5-5 and TRBJ1-6; a possible D gene is TRBD1 (5 bases). CDR3 length: 14 amino acids. From germline, CDR1 is SGHKS and CDR2 YYEKEE (reference sequence). Trimming removed 0 bases from V and 9 bases from J, with 10 bases in between. CDR3: CASSLDRLASPLHF. In DNA form, the CDR3 reads TGTGCCAGCAGCTTGGACAGGTTGGCTTCACCCCTCCACTTT.

The chain is built from TRBV15 and TRBJ1-1; 10 bases are a match to TRBD1. Germline V gives CDR1 LNHNV, CDR2 YYDKDF (reference sequence). The J segment lost 5 bases and the V segment lost 4 bases, leaving 13 bases of the junction unmatched. The CDR3 spans 17 residues. For the CDR3, the DNA is TGTGCCACCAGCACCAGAAGGACAGGGGGAATGAGTACTGAAGCTTTCTTT. It specifies CATSTRRTGGMSTEAFF.

This clonotype was seen ten or more times. The chain carries TRBV2 and TRBJ2-7; D not resolved. V was cut by 3 bases and J by 4 bases, with 16 bases left in between. The CDR3 runs 15 residues. Germline V lookup: CDR1 SNHLY, CDR2 FYNNEI. The CDR3 nucleotides read TGTGCCAGCAGTGAGAGGTCGGTGGGTCTTTACGAGCAGTACTTC. Its protein product is CASSERSVGLYEQYF.

This clonotype was seen a handful of times. V and J are TRBV7-8 and TRBJ1-2; no definite D call. The CDR3 sequence is 15 residues long. Germline V gene data show CDR1 as SGHVS and CDR2 as FQNEAQ. Trimming pared 2 bases from V and 7 bases from J, leaving 17 bases between. CDR3 amino acids: CASSLTAGSTPGYTF. CDR3 nucleotides: TGTGCCAGCAGCTTAACGGCGGGGTCCACTCCTGGCTACACCTTC.

There are many counts of this clonotype. This chain connects TRBV5-1 to TRBJ1-2; 9 nucleotides line up with TRBD1. This CDR3 is 15 amino acids long. The germline gives CDR1 SGHRS, CDR2 YFSETQ. V lost 0 bases to trimming and J lost 5 bases; unmatched junction nucleotides: 5. The CDR3: CASSLEQGAYYGYTF. Here the CDR3 DNA reads TGCGCCAGCAGCTTGGAACAGGGGGCGTATTATGGCTACACCTTC.